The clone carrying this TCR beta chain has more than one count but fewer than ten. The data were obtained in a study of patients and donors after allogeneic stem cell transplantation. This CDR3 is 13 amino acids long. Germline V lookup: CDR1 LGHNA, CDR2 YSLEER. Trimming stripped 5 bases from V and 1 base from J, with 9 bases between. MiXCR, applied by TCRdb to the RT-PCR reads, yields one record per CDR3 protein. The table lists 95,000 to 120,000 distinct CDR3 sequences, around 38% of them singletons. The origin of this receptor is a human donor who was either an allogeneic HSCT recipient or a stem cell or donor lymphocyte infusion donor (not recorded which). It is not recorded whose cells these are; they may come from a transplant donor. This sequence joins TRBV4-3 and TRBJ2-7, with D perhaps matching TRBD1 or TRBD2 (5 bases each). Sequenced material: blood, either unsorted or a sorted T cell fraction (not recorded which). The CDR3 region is CASSSGTSYEQYF. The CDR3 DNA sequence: TGCGCCAGCAGCTCCGGGACGTCCTACGAGCAGTACTTC.